The 16 T cell receptor beta chains below all came from one sample that was sequenced in a study of CD8 T cells in Susac syndrome. RNA amounts of roughly 0.5 to 1 ug underwent reverse transcription with random hexamers. A single record per CDR3 protein comes from TCRdb applying MiXCR to the immunoSEQ multiplex PCR reads. The sample has 150,000 to 200,000 distinct CDR3 sequences; approximately 95% are singletons. Sequences were obtained from CD4+ T cells from PBMCs. The receptors shown here come from a human donor with multiple sclerosis.

The V call is TRBV9, the J call TRBJ1-2, with 7 positions matching TRBD1. Germline V gives CDR1 SGDLS, CDR2 YYNGEE. This CDR3 has 15 residues. Losses at the gene ends were 3 bases for V and 4 bases for J; bases not matched to a gene: 9. CDR3 amino acids: CASSAGQVNLYGYTF. The CDR3 coding sequence is TGTGCCAGCAGCGCCGGACAGGTCAACCTCTATGGCTACACCTTC.

This sequence joins TRBV21-1 and TRBJ1-2; whether TRBD1, the table's D call, matches the DNA was not checked. TRBV21-1 is shown as a pseudogene. This CDR3 contains 13 residues. This CDR3 reads CARELGGCYGYTF. The CDR3, as DNA: TGTGCCAGGGAGTTGGGGGGCTGCTATGGCTACACCTTC.

V gene TRBV30 combines with J gene TRBJ1-5; 9 bases align to TRBD1. Germline assignment: CDR1 GTSNPN and CDR2 SVGIG (reference sequence). The trim removed 5 bases at V and 4 bases at J, leaving 3 bases unmatched. CDR3 length equals 13 residues. CDR3 bases: TGTGCCTGGGCTGGGACAGGGAATCAGCCCCAGCATTTT. The encoded protein is CAWAGTGNQPQHF.

The chain has TRBV15 and TRBJ2-3; D unclear. CDR1 LNHNV and CDR2 YYDKDF come from the germline V gene (reference sequence). This CDR3 is built from 14 residues. V was pared by 0 bases and J by 5 bases, with 9 bases between. CDR3 bases: TGTGCCACCAGCAGAGACCCGGTTCAAGATACGCAGTATTTT. Its translation: CATSRDPVQDTQYF. Full variable domain (remainder filled in from reference TRBV15 and TRBJ2-3): DAMVIQNPRYQVTQFGKPVTLSCSQTLNHNVMYWYQQKSSQAPKLLFHYYDKDFNNEADTPDNFQSRRPNTSFCFLDIRSPGLGDTAMYLCATSRDPVQDTQYFGPGTRLTVL.

The chain joins TRBV7-3 to TRBJ2-2; weak D call: TRBD1 (5 bases). V gave up 5 bases and J gave up 4 bases, with 11 bases separating them. CDR1 is SGHTA, CDR2 FQGTGA, per germline. The CDR3 runs 14 residues. CDR3 residues: CASSTYTGTGELFF. The CDR3 DNA sequence: TGTGCCAGCAGCACCTATACAGGCACCGGGGAGCTGTTTTTT.

This clonotype was recorded once. In DNA, the CDR3 is TGTGCCAGCAGCTTAGATATATCCGGGGCCGCTACGCAGTATTTT. Translation: CASSLDISGAATQYF. The chain has TRBV7-2 and TRBJ2-3; D possibly matches TRBD1 or TRBD2 (5 bases each). V was shortened by 1 base and J by 8 bases, with 16 bases between the two germline ends. The germline V gene encodes CDR1 SGHTA and CDR2 FQGNSA. The CDR3 spans 15 residues.

This clonotype has a single count. The rearrangement links TRBV7-9 to TRBJ2-7; TRBD2 matches at 8 bases. Trimming cost V 4 bases and J 7 bases; bases outside gene matches: 6. The CDR3 has 13 residues. Germline CDR1 is SEHNR and CDR2 is FQNEAQ (reference sequence). The CDR3 region has the DNA TGTGCCAGCAGCTCCGGACTAGCTCGGGAGCAGTACTTC. Translating gives CASSSGLAREQYF.

The rearrangement joins TRBV20-1 to TRBJ2-7, with 7 bases aligning to TRBD1. This CDR3 region has 12 residues. The junction had 5 bases not matched to a gene; V was cut back by 3 bases and J by 6 bases. Germline-derived CDR1 and CDR2 are DFQATT and SNEGSKA (reference sequence). Here the CDR3 DNA reads TGCAGTGCTAGGATAGACAGGGTCGAGCAGTACTTC. Translating it yields CSARIDRVEQYF.

The V gene is TRBV29-1, the J gene TRBJ2-2; D call uncertain. V shed 4 bases and J shed 4 bases, with 1 base lying between them. Germline-derived CDR1 and CDR2 are SQVTM and ANQGSEA. The CDR3 sequence is 10 residues long. The CDR3 coding sequence is TGCAGCGTTGGCACCGGGGAGCTGTTTTTT. It codes for CSVGTGELFF.

The V gene is TRBV6-1, the J gene TRBJ2-1; D could derive from TRBD1 or TRBD2 (5 bases each). CDR1 and CDR2 from the germline V gene are MNHNS and SASEGT. Trimming pared 10 bases from V and 6 bases from J, leaving 10 bases between. This CDR3 contains 11 residues. CDR3 sequence (DNA): TGTGCCAACAGGACTGGCAATGAGCAGTTCTTC. Amino acid sequence: CANRTGNEQFF.

V and J are TRBV30 and TRBJ2-3; no clear D. CDR3 size: 13 residues. V dropped 1 base and J dropped 4 bases, with 9 bases sitting between them. Germline V gives CDR1 GTSNPN, CDR2 SVGIG (reference sequence). CDR3 DNA: TGTGCCTGGAGTGAAGGGTCAGCAGATACGCAGTATTTT. Its protein product is CAWSEGSADTQYF.

The chain has TRBV20-1 and TRBJ2-3, with unresolved D. Germline assignment: CDR1 DFQATT and CDR2 SNEGSKA (reference sequence). The CDR3 runs to 11 residues. V lost 1 base and J lost 6, with 5 bases in between. The CDR3 DNA follows: TGCAGTGCTAGAGTTGGGGATACGCAGTATTTT. Its translation is CSARVGDTQYF.

The chain joins TRBV11-2 to TRBJ2-1; no clear D. The CDR3 is 15 residues long. Germline CDR1 and CDR2: SGHAT and FQNNGV. V was trimmed by 5 bases and J by 2 bases, leaving 13 bases between them. CDR3 region: CASSNLKGAYNEQFF. CDR3 nucleotide sequence: TGTGCCAGCAGCAACCTAAAGGGCGCCTACAATGAGCAGTTCTTC. The variable domain in full, with the rest retrieved from reference TRBV11-2 and TRBJ2-1, is EAGVAQSPRYKIIEKRQSVAFWCNPISGHATLYWYQQILGQGPKLLIQFQNNGVVDDSQLPKDRFSAERLKGVDSTLKIQPAKLEDSAVYLCASSNLKGAYNEQFFGPGTRLTVL.

This clonotype was seen a single time. The chain couples TRBV20-1 to TRBJ2-7, with 12 bases aligning to TRBD1. From germline, CDR1 is DFQATT and CDR2 SNEGSKA (reference sequence). CDR3 size: 14 residues. V lost 1 base to trimming and J lost 6 bases; unmatched junction nucleotides: 4. The CDR3 spells CSARAGTGGAEQYF. CDR3 in DNA: TGCAGTGCTAGAGCCGGGACAGGGGGCGCCGAGCAGTACTTC.

The gene calls are TRBV29-1 and TRBJ1-1; D remains unclear. Germline CDR1 reads SQVTM; CDR2 reads ANQGSEA. The V and J ends lost 5 bases and 5 bases respectively, with 12 bases between them. The CDR3 loop spans 12 amino acids. The CDR3 DNA is TGCAGCGTTACCCTGTTGGGGACTGAAGCTTTCTTT. Translation gives CSVTLLGTEAFF.

V and J are TRBV29-1 and TRBJ2-5; TRBD2 might be the D (5 bases). V lost 0 bases and J lost 5, with 10 bases in between. Germline lookup yields CDR1 SQVTM and CDR2 ANQGSEA. The CDR3 runs 13 residues. The CDR3 reads CSVEDPAVETQYF. CDR3 in DNA: TGCAGCGTTGAAGATCCAGCGGTCGAGACCCAGTACTTC.